These T cell receptor beta chains were read from a single sample in a study of blood T cell repertoires in COVID-19. Sequencing was performed with immunoSEQ multiplex PCR; in TCRdb, only in-frame clones are kept and a portion is missing. The repertoire consists of 68,000 or so clones, with 87% occurring once and the leading ten covering 3.4%. Sequencing was performed on peripheral blood. The receptor source for this set is a woman in her forties or fifties with COVID-19, enrolled during active disease. The CDR3 runs from the conserved cysteine through the conserved F or W. Each record gives: V gene, J gene, clone size, D gene, CDR3 DNA, CDR3 protein. The D gene is left open where the match is weak. Expanded clones get a size class; other rows say once, few or many, or leave the size out.

V: TRBV4-3; J: TRBJ2-2; size: .; D: TRBD2; DNA: TGCGCCAGCAGCAACGGACTAGCGGGAGTAGGAGGGGAGCTGTTTTTT; CDR3: CASSNGLAGVGGELFF
V: TRBV7-6; J: TRBJ2-1; size: .; D: .; DNA: TGTGCCAGCAGCTTAGTGGGGGCCGATGAGCAGTTCTTC; CDR3: CASSLVGADEQFF
V: TRBV5-6; J: TRBJ2-3; size: few; D: TRBD1; DNA: TGTGCCAGCAGCACTGGACAGGGGAATGCAGATACGCAGTATTTT; CDR3: CASSTGQGNADTQYF
V: TRBV5-6; J: TRBJ1-2; size: .; D: .; DNA: TGTGCCAGCAGCACGCCGGGACAATTGAAAGGCTACACCTTC; CDR3: CASSTPGQLKGYTF
V: TRBV27; J: TRBJ1-1; size: .; D: .; DNA: TGTGCCAGCAGTCCGGCTGGTGGACAGACAAAAGCTTTCTTT; CDR3: CASSPAGGQTKAFF
V: TRBV29-1; J: TRBJ1-2; size: .; D: TRBD1; DNA: TGCAGCGTCGAAGATGACAGGGATGGCTACACCTTC; CDR3: CSVEDDRDGYTF
V: TRBV2; J: TRBJ1-2; size: .; D: .; DNA: TGTGCCAGCAGGGGAGCGAACTATGGCTACACCTTC; CDR3: CASRGANYGYTF
V: TRBV6-2/TRBV6-3; J: TRBJ2-3; size: .; D: .; DNA: TGTGCCAGCAGTTACTCGGCGGGATTTACAGATACGCAGTATTTT; CDR3: CASSYSAGFTDTQYF
V: TRBV6-5; J: TRBJ1-3; size: medium-sized; D: TRBD1; DNA: TGTGCCAGCCTGGTAGACAGGGGAAGGGGAAACACCATATATTTT; CDR3: CASLVDRGRGNTIYF
V: TRBV12-3/TRBV12-4; J: TRBJ2-5; size: .; D: TRBD1; DNA: TGTGCCAGCAGTCGGGACAGGAGGAAGACCCAGTACTTC; CDR3: CASSRDRRKTQYF
V: TRBV2; J: TRBJ2-5; size: .; D: TRBD2; DNA: TGTGCCAGCAGGCATCCGGGACTATCGCAAGAGACCCAGTACTTC; CDR3: CASRHPGLSQETQYF
V: TRBV7-6; J: TRBJ2-2; size: .; D: TRBD2; DNA: TGTGCCAGCAGAAACACGCCGACTAGCGGGAGGGGCGGGGAGCTGTTTTTT; CDR3: CASRNTPTSGRGGELFF
V: TRBV29-1; J: TRBJ2-1; size: .; D: .; DNA: TGCAGCGTTGAGGAGGGGGGGAGTGAGCAGTTCTTC; CDR3: CSVEEGGSEQFF
V: TRBV18; J: TRBJ1-1; size: once; D: .; DNA: TGTGCCAGCTCGCCCCAGGGAACTGGTGAAGCTTTCTTT; CDR3: CASSPQGTGEAFF
V: TRBV7-3; J: TRBJ2-2; size: .; D: .; DNA: TGTGCCAGCAGCTTATCACGGGATGCCTCGAACACCGGGGAGCTGTTTTTT; CDR3: CASSLSRDASNTGELFF
V: TRBV7-6; J: TRBJ2-2; size: .; D: .; DNA: TGTGCCAGCAGCTTAGGGGGCAGGGCCGGGGAGCTGTTTTTT; CDR3: CASSLGGRAGELFF
V: TRBV6-5; J: TRBJ2-5; size: .; D: TRBD1; DNA: TGTGCCAGCAGAGGGACAGGGGGATATGAGACCCAGTACTTC; CDR3: CASRGTGGYETQYF
V: TRBV19; J: TRBJ1-6; size: .; D: .; DNA: TGTGCCAGTAAGCAAAGGACTGATAATTCACCCCTCCACTTT; CDR3: CASKQRTDNSPLHF
V: TRBV12-3/TRBV12-4; J: TRBJ1-5; size: .; D: TRBD1; DNA: TGTGCCAGTTCAACAGGGGGTGGTCAGCCCCAGCATTTT; CDR3: CASSTGGGQPQHF
V: TRBV25-1; J: TRBJ1-1; size: .; D: .; DNA: TGTGCCAGCAGTGACTACCTCCGGGCTTTCTTT; CDR3: CASSDYLRAFF
V: TRBV28; J: TRBJ1-4; size: .; D: .; DNA: TGTGCCAGCAGGGGGGGAGGAGCCGGGGAGGAAAAACTGTTTTTT; CDR3: CASRGGGAGEEKLFF
V: TRBV4-2; J: TRBJ2-1; size: once; D: .; DNA: TGTGCCAGCAGCCAAGATTTAGCGCAGAGCTCCTACAATGAGCAGTTCTTC; CDR3: CASSQDLAQSSYNEQFF
V: TRBV7-2; J: TRBJ1-2; size: .; D: .; DNA: TGTGCCAGCAGCTTGGAAGGGAGCTGGTCGGGCTACACCTTC; CDR3: CASSLEGSWSGYTF
V: TRBV5-4; J: TRBJ2-3; size: .; D: .; DNA: TGTGCCAGCAGCTTGGGTAGAAACACAGATACGCAGTATTTT; CDR3: CASSLGRNTDTQYF
V: TRBV24-1; J: TRBJ2-3; size: once; D: .; DNA: TGTGCCACCAGTGACCAGGGACAGGGATTTGCCGGGAGGGCCAACACAGATACGCAGTATTTT; CDR3: CATSDQGQGFAGRANTDTQYF
V: TRBV28; J: TRBJ1-5; size: .; D: TRBD1; DNA: TGTGCCAGCAGTTTAAACAGGGGCCGCCAACTGTCCCAGCATTTT; CDR3: CASSLNRGRQLSQHF
V: TRBV29-1; J: TRBJ2-2; size: .; D: TRBD1; DNA: TGCAGCGTAGACAGGGGCACCGGGGAGCTGTTTTTT; CDR3: CSVDRGTGELFF
V: TRBV9; J: TRBJ1-6; size: few; D: TRBD1; DNA: TGTGCCAGCAGCGTCTCCCCCAGGGGGGATTCACCCCTCCACTTT; CDR3: CASSVSPRGDSPLHF
V: TRBV7-2; J: TRBJ1-3; size: .; D: .; DNA: TGTGCCAGCAGCCCCGCGGGGGGAACTGGAAACACCATATATTTT; CDR3: CASSPAGGTGNTIYF
V: TRBV7-2; J: TRBJ1-5; size: .; D: TRBD1; DNA: TGTGCCAGCAGCCTCACAACCGGGACAGGGATTCAGCCCCAGCATTTT; CDR3: CASSLTTGTGIQPQHF
V: TRBV3-1/TRBV3-2; J: TRBJ1-2; size: .; D: .; DNA: TGTGCCAGCAGCCAAGGCAGGTTTGTCTATGGCTACACCTTC; CDR3: CASSQGRFVYGYTF
V: TRBV7-2; J: TRBJ2-2; size: .; D: .; DNA: TGTGCCAGCAGCTTAGTTAGCGTGAACACCGGGGAGCTGTTTTTT; CDR3: CASSLVSVNTGELFF